A selection of T cell receptor beta chains follows, all from one sample in a study of T cell responses to AZD1222 COVID-19 vaccine. This table comes from immunoSEQ multiplex PCR, and its TCRdb copy is limited to in-frame clones, with some not included. The top ten hold about 8% of the sample, which has roughly 200,000 clones, roughly 88% seen once. This sample comprised peripheral blood, obtained on day 0 of AZD1222 vaccination. These receptor sequences come from an adult in good health. The CDR3 runs from the conserved cysteine through the conserved F or W. D genes are given only for firm matches. The size field is filled for only some rows; it gives once, few, many or a size class.

J	V	size	D	DNA	CDR3
TRBJ1-6	TRBV28	.	.	TGTGCCAGCAGTTTAATCCCCAGCGGTCTTCGATATAATTCACCCCTCCACTTT	CASSLIPSGLRYNSPLHF
TRBJ1-5	TRBV23-1	few	.	TGCGCCAGCAGTCAATTCGCGGGGAGGGGCAATCAGCCCCAGCATTTT	CASSQFAGRGNQPQHF
TRBJ2-2	TRBV29-1	once	.	TGCAGCGGGAACAGGGAGAACACCGGGGAGCTGTTTTTT	CSGNRENTGELFF
TRBJ2-3	TRBV6-6	.	.	TGTGCCAGCAGTTACTCCATTGGGAGCACAGATACGCAGTATTTT	CASSYSIGSTDTQYF
TRBJ1-4	TRBV28	.	.	TGTGCCAGCAGTTTGTCCGGGGACGACGAAAAACTGTTTTTT	CASSLSGDDEKLFF
TRBJ1-4	TRBV7-2	.	.	TGTGCCAGCAGCATGATCGGTATGGACGAAAAACTGTTTTTT	CASSMIGMDEKLFF
TRBJ1-1	TRBV28	.	.	TGTGCCAGCAGTCCGGGTAGCATGAACACTGAAGCTTTCTTT	CASSPGSMNTEAFF
TRBJ1-4	TRBV5-4	.	.	TGTGCCAGCAGCTTCAACAGGGTTGCAACTAATGAAAAACTGTTTTTT	CASSFNRVATNEKLFF
TRBJ2-3	TRBV2	.	.	TGTGCCAGCAGAACAGTCACAGATACGCAGTATTTT	CASRTVTDTQYF
TRBJ1-2	TRBV6-4	once	TRBD1	TGTGCCAGCAGTGACACAGGACAGGGCATATCCTATGGCTACACCTTC	CASSDTGQGISYGYTF
TRBJ1-2	TRBV3-1/TRBV3-2	.	.	TGTGCCAGCAGCCAAGATTGGGGTTTGTCTGGCTACACCTTC	CASSQDWGLSGYTF
TRBJ1-2	TRBV4-2	.	TRBD1	TGTGCCAGCAGCCAACCCGGGACAGGGAACTATGGCTACACCTTC	CASSQPGTGNYGYTF
TRBJ1-2	TRBV18	.	.	TGTGCCAGCTCACCAGGGAACGGTTACGGCTACACCTTC	CASSPGNGYGYTF